This entry concerns a single T cell receptor beta chain. Its antigen is unknown. Some clones are missing from TCRdb's copy, which holds only in-frame ones; the method was immunoSEQ multiplex PCR. The sample gives hundreds of thousands of clones, roughly 96% of which show up once; roughly 0.1% is in the top ten. Selected positively for CCR7 and CD45RO-negative, naive CD8 cells excluded terminally differentiated effector memory CD45RA+ cells. Donation came from healthy HIV-negative adults that had no recent acute infections or vaccinations. Germline-derived CDR1 and CDR2 are MGHRA and YSYEKL. The CDR3 consists of 17 residues. V gave up 4 bases and J gave up 7 bases; unmatched junction bases: 18. This specimen comes from a study of shared clonotypes between healthy human individuals. Study context: The study used three CD4 naive, three CD4 memory, two CD8 naive and one CD8 memory plate per donor. Whole-study results and caveats: Memory subsets had estimated richness that was generally smaller than that of naive subsets. Even with large depth, rarefaction showed that sorted-subset sequencing was incomplete.

Sequences were obtained from naive CD8+ T cells sorted from blood. The chain has TRBV4-1 and TRBJ1-2; 7 positions match TRBD1. The sequence was obtained from a woman in her 30s in good health. In nucleotides, the CDR3 is TGCGCCAGCAGCCCCAATAGAGGCGGAGGGGGCCCGTTTGGCTACACCTTC. It codes for CASSPNRGGGGPFGYTF.